The 32 T cell receptor beta chains below come from one sample, sequenced in a study of T cell repertoires in cytomegalovirus infection. One entry per CDR3 protein, called by TCRdb with MiXCR from the reads. In the table there are approximately 500,000 distinct CDR3 sequences, 30% to 40% of which are singletons. Their cognate antigens are unknown. Material: cultured PBMCs, obtained from culture after CMV antigen stimulation. The receptors shown here come from a human donor in good health (CMV status not recorded). Some clones in this sample may be carry-over from other donors' samples.

CDR3 sequence: CASSLMLRGEQFF. The CDR3 region has the DNA TGTGCCAGCAGTTTAATGTTGAGGGGTGAGCAGTTCTTC. This chain connects TRBV12-3 or TRBV12-4 to TRBJ2-1, with D perhaps matching TRBD1 or TRBD2 (5 bases each). The CDR3 sequence is 13 residues long. V dropped 2 bases and J dropped 9 bases, with 11 bases sitting between them.

The chain is built from TRBV25-1 and TRBJ1-5; tentative D call: TRBD1 (5 bases). V was shortened by 3 bases and J by 4 bases, with 16 bases between the two germline ends. Germline CDR1 reads MGHDK; CDR2 reads SYGVNS. There are 16 residues in the CDR3. The CDR3 nucleotides read TGTGCCAGCAGTGACACCCGGGGACCTCCTAATCAGCCCCAGCATTTT. The encoded protein is CASSDTRGPPNQPQHF.

The V and J genes are TRBV7-6 and TRBJ1-1; D gene ambiguous. The length of the CDR3 is 12 residues. The germline V gene encodes CDR1 SGHVS and CDR2 FNYEAQ. The V end was cut by 5 bases, the J end by 9 bases, with 13 bases between. The CDR3 is CASSLTGRKAFF. CDR3 DNA sequence: TGTGCCAGCAGCCTGACGGGCAGAAAAGCTTTCTTT.

This rearrangement joins TRBV6-2 or TRBV6-3 to TRBJ2-1; D remains ambiguous. CDR3 length equals 17 residues. The germline V gene encodes CDR1 MNHEY and CDR2 SVGEGT. V lost 2 bases, J lost 4 bases, and 18 bases lay in between. DNA for the CDR3: TGTGCCAGCAGTTACCAGGAAGGCCAAGTACTGTACAATGAGCAGTTCTTC. Amino acid sequence: CASSYQEGQVLYNEQFF.

The CDR3 reads CAGRWDGYNEQFF. As DNA, the CDR3 is TGTGCCGGTAGGTGGGACGGCTACAATGAGCAGTTCTTC. The V gene is TRBV7-2, the J gene TRBJ2-1, with D tentatively TRBD1 or TRBD2 (5 bases each). Germline V gene sequence: CDR1 SGHTA, CDR2 FQGNSA. The CDR3 runs to 13 residues. Trimming cost V 11 bases and J 3 bases, with 14 bases left between them.

The table lists this clonotype with a few counts. The CDR3 DNA is TGTGCCAGCAGCTTAGTGACTAGCTCCTACGAGCAGTACTTC. Its protein product is CASSLVTSSYEQYF. The genes are TRBV7-2 and TRBJ2-7, with D perhaps TRBD2 (6 bases). Germline assignment: CDR1 SGHTA and CDR2 FQGNSA. This CDR3 spans 14 amino acids. V gave up 1 base and J gave up 0 bases, with 7 bases separating them.

The chain combines TRBV4-1 with TRBJ1-6; unclear D gene. Germline CDR1 MGHRA, CDR2 YSYEKL. Trimming removed 2 bases from V and 5 bases from J, with 4 bases in between. This CDR3 comprises 13 residues. The CDR3 protein is CASSQRDNSPLHF. CDR3 nucleotides: TGCGCCAGCAGCCAAAGAGATAATTCACCCCTCCACTTT.

The CDR3, as DNA: TGTGCCAGCAGCTCCCCTAGCGGTCGGAGGGGGCAGTTCTTC. As protein: CASSSPSGRRGQFF. The rearrangement uses TRBV7-2 and TRBJ2-1; 7 nucleotides align to TRBD2. The CDR3 loop spans 14 amino acids. CDR1 SGHTA and CDR2 FQGNSA come from the germline V gene. V lost 4 bases to trimming and J lost 12 bases; unmatched junction nucleotides: 12. The whole variable domain, filled in from reference TRBV7-2 and TRBJ2-1, reads GAGVSQSPSNKVTEKGKDVELRCDPISGHTALYWYRQSLGQGLEFLIYFQGNSAPDKSGLPSDRFSAERTGGSVSTLTIQRTQQEDSAVYLCASSSPSGRRGQFFGPGTRLTVL.

This clonotype was seen only a few times. This sequence joins TRBV7-9 and TRBJ2-3, with 10 nucleotides matching TRBD2. V lost 3 bases and J lost 0; bases outside the gene matches: 9. Looked up from germline, CDR1 is SEHNR and CDR2 is FQNEAQ (reference sequence). This CDR3 spans 18 amino acids. The CDR3 sequence: CASSLRGLAGGSTDTQYF. The CDR3 DNA reads TGTGCCAGCAGCTTGCGCGGATTAGCGGGAGGAAGCACAGATACGCAGTATTTT. The full variable domain, its missing parts supplied by reference TRBV7-9 and TRBJ2-3, is DTGVSQNPRHKITKRGQNVTFRCDPISEHNRLYWYRQTLGQGPEFLTYFQNEAQLEKSRLLSDRFSAERPKGSFSTLEIQRTEQGDSAMYLCASSLRGLAGGSTDTQYFGPGTRLTVL.

The rearrangement links TRBV20-1 to TRBJ2-7; tentatively, D is TRBD2 (5 bases). The germline CDR1 and CDR2 sequences are DFQATT and SNEGSKA (reference sequence). Trimming removed 1 base at V and 8 bases at J, with 15 bases between. This CDR3 has 13 amino acids. The CDR3 bases are TGCAGTGCTAGAGTGGCGGGCGATTGGAAGCAGTACTTC. Its translation is CSARVAGDWKQYF.

There are a few counts of this clonotype. The V call is TRBV4-3, the J call TRBJ2-3, with D unclear. CDR1 and CDR2 from the germline V gene are LGHNA and YSLEER. The V gene lost 0 bases and the J gene lost 4 bases, with 11 bases spanning the gap. CDR3 length: 15 residues. CDR3 bases: TGCGCCAGCAGCCAAGATCGGCTCTCGGCAGATACGCAGTATTTT. Its translation is CASSQDRLSADTQYF.

DNA for the CDR3: TGTGCCAGTAGTATAGCGGGGGAAGAGACCCAGTACTTC. Encoded protein: CASSIAGEETQYF. J is TRBJ2-5 and V is TRBV19, with D possibly being TRBD2 (6 bases). Trimming removed 1 base from V and 3 bases from J, with 6 bases in between. The CDR3 is 13 amino acids. Per the germline V gene, CDR1 is LNHDA and CDR2 is SQIVND (reference sequence).

The V and J genes are TRBV5-6 and TRBJ2-5, with TRBD2 matching over 9 bases. Germline V gene sequence: CDR1 SGHDT, CDR2 YYEEEE. The V gene end was trimmed by 0 bases and the J gene end by 7 bases; junction bases not matched to a gene: 4. This CDR3 has 14 residues. The CDR3 DNA sequence: TGTGCCAGCAGCTTGGGACTAGCGGCGGGGACCCAGTACTTC. Its protein product is CASSLGLAAGTQYF.

This clonotype was counted between two and nine times. The chain couples TRBV20-1 to TRBJ2-1, with a weak D call TRBD1 (6 bases). CDR3 length: 12 residues. Germline-derived CDR1 and CDR2 are DFQATT and SNEGSKA (reference sequence). Trimming removed 2 bases from V and 7 bases from J, with 9 bases in between. In DNA form, the CDR3 reads TGCAGTGCTAGACGAACAGGGAATGAGCAGTTCTTC. Amino acids: CSARRTGNEQFF.

In this sample, this clonotype turned up a few times. The J gene is TRBJ1-4, the V gene TRBV29-1, with D hard to call. Per the germline V gene, CDR1 is SQVTM and CDR2 is ANQGSEA. The CDR3 sequence is 13 residues long. Trimming took off 3 bases at V and 7 bases at J, with 12 bases between the two ends. The CDR3 sequence: CSVDGGGVEKLFF. The DNA of the CDR3 is TGCAGCGTTGATGGAGGCGGTGTTGAAAAACTGTTTTTT.

This chain joins TRBV20-1 and TRBJ2-7; no definite D call. CDR1 and CDR2 (germline): DFQATT, SNEGSKA (reference sequence). The CDR3 spans 13 residues. The V end lost 4 bases, the J end lost 2 bases, and 12 bases lay between the germline ends. The CDR3 region has the DNA TGCAGTGCTAAGAGTCAGAAGACCTACGAGCAGTACTTC. It yields the protein CSAKSQKTYEQYF.

The rearrangement links TRBV6-5 to TRBJ2-3; 12 bases map to TRBD2. Trimming at V came to 6 bases and at J to 3 bases, leaving 7 bases not matched to a gene. Germline-derived CDR1 and CDR2 are MNHEY and SVGAGI. CDR3 length: 16 residues. The CDR3 DNA follows: TGTGCCAGCAGCCGGACTAGCGGGATTGGAACAGATACGCAGTATTTT. Its translation is CASSRTSGIGTDTQYF.

This chain joins TRBV5-8 and TRBJ1-5; D not resolved. V lost 2 bases and J lost 11, with 14 bases in between. Per the germline V gene, CDR1 is SGHTS and CDR2 is YDEGEE. CDR3 length: 13 amino acids. CDR3 sequence (DNA): TGTGCCAGCAGCTTATTCGTAGATGAGTCCCAGCATTTT. Encoded protein: CASSLFVDESQHF.

In its sample, this clonotype was seen many times. The rearrangement joins TRBV11-2 to TRBJ2-5, with TRBD1 matching 7 bases. The germline V gene encodes CDR1 SGHAT and CDR2 FQNNGV. The CDR3 sequence is 14 residues long. V gave up 5 bases and J gave up 4 bases; unmatched junction bases: 7. In nucleotides, the CDR3 is TGTGCCAGCAGCCTCTCGACAGGGCCAGAGACCCAGTACTTC. Translation: CASSLSTGPETQYF. The full variable domain, its missing parts supplied by reference TRBV11-2 and TRBJ2-5, is EAGVAQSPRYKIIEKRQSVAFWCNPISGHATLYWYQQILGQGPKLLIQFQNNGVVDDSQLPKDRFSAERLKGVDSTLKIQPAKLEDSAVYLCASSLSTGPETQYFGPGTRLLVL.

This chain joins TRBV6-2 or TRBV6-3 and TRBJ2-7; D may correspond to TRBD1 or TRBD2 (5 bases each). CDR3 length equals 13 residues. Trimming stripped 7 bases from V and 2 bases from J, with 12 bases between. Germline V CDR1 and CDR2: MNHEY, SVGEGT. Here the CDR3 DNA reads TGTGCCAGCAAAAACGGGGCTACCTACGAGCAGTACGTC. Protein product: CASKNGATYEQYV.

Many counts were recorded for this clonotype. The chain recombines TRBV7-9 with TRBJ2-3, with D possibly TRBD2 on 5 matching bases. The CDR3 has 16 amino acids. V lost 5 bases to trimming and J lost 0 bases, with 15 bases between them. The germline V gene encodes CDR1 SEHNR and CDR2 FQNEAQ (reference sequence). The CDR3: CASSAKSGSSTDTQYF. The CDR3 DNA sequence: TGTGCCAGCAGCGCCAAAAGCGGATCTAGCACAGATACGCAGTATTTT. Based on the CDR3 plus reference TRBV7-9 and TRBJ2-3, the full variable domain is DTGVSQNPRHKITKRGQNVTFRCDPISEHNRLYWYRQTLGQGPEFLTYFQNEAQLEKSRLLSDRFSAERPKGSFSTLEIQRTEQGDSAMYLCASSAKSGSSTDTQYFGPGTRLTVL.

This clonotype was counted only a few times. The chain uses TRBV28 and TRBJ1-3, with D unresolved. The V end was cut by 3 bases, the J end by 4 bases, with 7 bases between. This CDR3 spans 13 amino acids. Per the germline V gene, CDR1 is MDHEN and CDR2 is SYDVKM. The chain's CDR3 is CASSFKWGNTIYF. The CDR3 coding sequence is TGTGCCAGCAGTTTTAAGTGGGGAAACACCATATATTTT.

This clonotype was observed a few times. This chain links TRBV19 with TRBJ1-1, with D hard to call. V shed 7 bases and J shed 0 bases, with 15 bases lying between them. Germline values: CDR1 LNHDA, CDR2 SQIVND (reference sequence). This CDR3 is 15 amino acids long. CDR3 DNA: TGTGCCAGTACCCCAATTGGCCAAGTGAACACTGAAGCTTTCTTT. Protein sequence: CASTPIGQVNTEAFF.

This clonotype has only a few counts. The CDR3 nucleotides are TGTGCCAGCAGTTTAAGCAGTAACTACACCTTC. Translation gives CASSLSSNYTF. V and J are TRBV12-3 or TRBV12-4 and TRBJ1-2; D gene unclear. The CDR3 sequence is 11 residues long. V was pared by 2 bases and J by 10 bases, with 8 bases between.

V usage is TRBV20-1 and J usage is TRBJ2-5; 7 nucleotides agree with TRBD2. This CDR3 spans 16 amino acids. Germline CDR1 is DFQATT and CDR2 is SNEGSKA (reference sequence). J was trimmed by 5 bases and V by 6 bases; bases with no gene match: 18. The CDR3 is CSAGEGGSAAGETQYF. CDR3 nucleotides: TGCAGTGCAGGGGAAGGCGGGAGCGCCGCCGGGGAGACCCAGTACTTC.

The genes are TRBV5-4 and TRBJ2-5; D call uncertain. In germline, CDR1 is SGHNT, CDR2 YYREEE (reference sequence). This CDR3 has 11 amino acids. The V and J ends lost 6 bases and 2 bases respectively, with 5 bases between them. Here the CDR3 reads CASTRQETQYF. In DNA form, the CDR3 reads TGTGCCAGCACCCGGCAAGAGACCCAGTACTTC.

The chain employs TRBV19 and TRBJ2-3; 10 positions match TRBD2. Unmatched junction bases numbered 2, after V lost 4 bases and J lost 4 bases. The CDR3 length is 14 residues. Germline V lookup: CDR1 LNHDA, CDR2 SQIVND (reference sequence). The CDR3 DNA reads TGTGCCAGTAGTACTAGCGGGAGCTCAGATACGCAGTATTTT. Translated, it gives CASSTSGSSDTQYF.

The genes are TRBV7-9 and TRBJ2-1; 10 bases match TRBD2. Looked up from germline, CDR1 is SEHNR and CDR2 is FQNEAQ (reference sequence). The length of the CDR3 is 17 residues. The junction had 17 bases not matched to a gene; V was cut back by 5 bases and J by 10 bases. The CDR3 loop is CASSPLSGRAHYGEQFF. CDR3 in DNA: TGTGCCAGCAGCCCACTCAGCGGGAGGGCTCATTATGGGGAGCAGTTCTTC.

The chain is built from TRBV6-5 and TRBJ2-7; D not certain. Germline-derived CDR1 and CDR2 are MNHEY and SVGAGI. The CDR3 has 14 amino acids. Trimming pared 6 bases from V and 1 base from J, leaving 13 bases between. In DNA form, the CDR3 reads TGTGCCAGCAGACGGACCGTGACTTCCTACGAGCAGTACGTC. It specifies CASRRTVTSYEQYV.

The genes are TRBV19 and TRBJ2-2; 10 positions match TRBD1. The germline CDR1 and CDR2 sequences are LNHDA and SQIVND (reference sequence). This CDR3 has 18 residues. Trimming cost V 6 bases and J 1 base; bases outside gene matches: 11. This CDR3 reads CASRTPPGTGVNTGELFF. The CDR3 region has the DNA TGTGCCAGTAGAACCCCGCCCGGGACAGGGGTGAACACCGGGGAGCTGTTTTTT.

The chain employs TRBV7-3 and TRBJ2-2; D is ambiguous. Trimming took off 5 bases at V and 0 bases at J, with 10 bases between the two ends. CDR1 SGHTA and CDR2 FQGTGA come from the germline V gene. The CDR3 length is 15 residues. The CDR3 reads CASSRTASNTGELFF. The CDR3 DNA sequence: TGTGCCAGCAGCAGGACGGCCTCGAACACCGGGGAGCTGTTTTTT.

This chain uses TRBV29-1 with TRBJ1-1, with D perhaps matching TRBD1 (6 bases). Germline V gene lookup returns CDR1 SQVTM and CDR2 ANQGSEA. V lost 6 bases and J lost 1, with 15 bases in between. The CDR3 extends over 14 amino acids. This CDR3 is CSVWRPGANTEAFF. DNA of the CDR3: TGCAGCGTCTGGCGGCCGGGGGCGAACACTGAAGCTTTCTTT. Supplemented by reference TRBV29-1 and TRBJ1-1, the full variable domain reads SAVISQKPSRDICQRGTSLTIQCQVDSQVTMMFWYRQQPGQSLTLIATANQGSEATYESGFVIDKFPISRPNLTFSTLTVSNMSPEDSSIYLCSVWRPGANTEAFFGQGTRLTVV.